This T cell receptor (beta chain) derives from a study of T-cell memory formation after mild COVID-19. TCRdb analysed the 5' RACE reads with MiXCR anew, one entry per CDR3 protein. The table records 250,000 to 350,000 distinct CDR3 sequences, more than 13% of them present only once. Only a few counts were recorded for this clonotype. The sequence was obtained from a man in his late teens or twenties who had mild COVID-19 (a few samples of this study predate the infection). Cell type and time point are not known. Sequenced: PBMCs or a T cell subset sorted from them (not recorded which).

In DNA form, the CDR3 reads TGTGCCAGCAGCCCGGGACAAAGGAATGGCTACACCTTC. Its protein is CASSPGQRNGYTF. V gene TRBV7-2 combines with J gene TRBJ1-2; D possibly corresponds to TRBD1 (6 bases). V was pared by 5 bases and J by 6 bases, with 13 bases between. This CDR3 spans 13 amino acids. In germline, CDR1 is SGHTA, CDR2 FQGNSA.